This T cell receptor beta chain was obtained from a study of cytomegalovirus exposure and HLA in healthy donors. Study conclusions and caveats: As was reported, the classifier diagnosed cytomegalovirus status with high specificity and sensitivity.

The CDR3 has 15 residues. The germline V gene has CDR1 SEHNR and CDR2 FQNEAQ (reference sequence). Trimming shortened V by 7 bases and J by 0 bases, and 16 bases separated the two germline ends. Use of 60 Vbeta and 13 Jbeta primers characterized the PCR. Profiled with immunoSEQ multiplex PCR; TCRdb holds only in-frame clones, not every one. This sample's clone table lists about 150,000 clones. Details on this clone: What it recognizes is unknown.

The sample consisted of PBMCs. The TCR originated in a woman aged 45-65 years in good health and CMV-seronegative. This chain links TRBV7-9 with TRBJ2-7, with TRBD2 as a possible D gene (7 bases). CDR3 amino acids: CASTGSRGGSYEQYF. Written as DNA, the CDR3 is TGTGCCAGCACCGGATCGAGGGGGGGCTCCTACGAGCAGTACTTC.